These 11 T cell receptor beta chains were all obtained from the same sample, sequenced in a study of control samples from healthy donors and cancer patients. Assay used: immunoSEQ multiplex PCR; TCRdb lists only in-frame clones, some missing. The top ten hold 1.1% of the sample, which has some 120,000 clones, more than 80% seen once. The specimen was PBMCs. These receptors originate from a woman in her forties or fifties with colorectal cancer.

J is TRBJ1-2 and V is TRBV5-6; TRBD1 aligns across 7 bases. Germline V lookup: CDR1 SGHDT, CDR2 YYEEEE. This CDR3 comprises 16 residues. The V and J ends lost 3 bases and 4 bases, in that order; junction bases with no gene match: 12. CDR3 in DNA: TGTGCCAGCAGCTCACCACAGGGGCTTCAAGGCTATGGCTACACCTTC. This translates into CASSSPQGLQGYGYTF.

This chain joins TRBV7-2 and TRBJ2-3; 7 bases match TRBD1. Germline trimming cut 5 bases from V and 6 bases from J; bases unmatched to any gene: 11. Germline CDR1 SGHTA, CDR2 FQGNSA. The length of the CDR3 is 15 residues. CDR3 sequence: CASSTLTGILDTQYF. The CDR3 nucleotides read TGTGCCAGCAGCACATTGACAGGGATTCTCGATACGCAGTATTTT.

This chain links TRBV9 with TRBJ2-7; D possibly corresponds to TRBD1 (5 bases). V was cut by 3 bases and J by 4 bases, with 8 bases left in between. The V gene's germline CDR1 is SGDLS and CDR2 YYNGEE. The CDR3 sequence is 12 residues long. The CDR3 here is CASSETEYEQYF. Here the CDR3 DNA reads TGTGCCAGCAGCGAGACAGAATACGAGCAGTACTTC.

This chain links TRBV19 with TRBJ1-1; 10 positions agree with TRBD1. Germline CDR1 and CDR2: LNHDA and SQIVND (reference sequence). Trimming took 6 bases from V and 4 from J; bases not matched to a gene: 14. The length of the CDR3 is 17 residues. CDR3 in DNA: TGTGCCAGTAGCCCCCTTATGGGGGACAGGGGCAGCACTGAAGCTTTCTTT. Translating gives CASSPLMGDRGSTEAFF.

The V call is TRBV7-9, the J call TRBJ2-5; D possibly corresponds to TRBD1 (6 bases). There are 15 residues in the CDR3. Trimming left V 5 bases short and J 5 bases short, with 18 bases between. CDR1 and CDR2 (germline): SEHNR, FQNEAQ (reference sequence). The CDR3 spells CASSPRYQGSETQYF. The CDR3 bases are TGTGCCAGCAGCCCCCGGTACCAGGGGAGCGAGACCCAGTACTTC.

The chain is built from TRBV6-2 or TRBV6-3 and TRBJ2-3; a possible D gene is TRBD1 (5 bases). V dropped 5 bases and J dropped 8 bases, with 17 bases sitting between them. This CDR3 is 14 amino acids long. Germline-derived CDR1 and CDR2 are MNHEY and SVGEGT. The CDR3 sequence: CASSDSLGSVTQYF. As DNA, the CDR3 is TGTGCCAGCAGTGACAGCCTTGGTTCGGTTACGCAGTATTTT.

In nucleotides, the CDR3 is TGTGCCAGCAGCCTCCCGGGACCGGCTGGGCAGTACTTC. Amino acid sequence: CASSLPGPAGQYF. The V call is TRBV3-1 (or the pseudogene TRBV3-2), the J call TRBJ2-7, with D perhaps assigned TRBD1 or TRBD2 (5 bases each). The CDR3 totals 13 residues. Germline CDR1 reads LGHDT; CDR2 reads YNNKEL (reference sequence). Trimming took 4 bases from V and 9 from J, leaving 16 bases between them.

The V gene is TRBV19, the J gene TRBJ1-5; no reliable D call. CDR1 LNHDA and CDR2 SQIVND come from the germline V gene (reference sequence). The CDR3 loop spans 15 amino acids. Between the trimmed V and J ends, which lost 1 base and 0 bases, there was a span of 7 bases. The DNA for the CDR3 is TGTGCCAGTAGTATAGGACGGCATAGCAATCAGCCCCAGCATTTT. Amino acid sequence: CASSIGRHSNQPQHF.

The chain couples TRBV7-2 to TRBJ2-2; no definite D call. Looked up from germline, CDR1 is SGHTA and CDR2 is FQGNSA. V was shortened by 5 bases and J by 6 bases, with 4 bases between the two germline ends. The CDR3 spans 11 residues. In DNA form, the CDR3 reads TGTGCCAGCAGCGGCCCCGGGGAGCTGTTTTTT. As protein: CASSGPGELFF. Full variable domain (remainder filled in from reference TRBV7-2 and TRBJ2-2): GAGVSQSPSNKVTEKGKDVELRCDPISGHTALYWYRQSLGQGLEFLIYFQGNSAPDKSGLPSDRFSAERTGGSVSTLTIQRTQQEDSAVYLCASSGPGELFFGEGSRLTVL.

The chain links TRBV9 to TRBJ2-6; the D call may be TRBD1 or TRBD2 (5 bases each). CDR1 is SGDLS, CDR2 YYNGEE, per germline. The length of the CDR3 is 14 residues. Between the trimmed V and J ends, which lost 7 bases and 0 bases, there was a span of 8 bases. CDR3 sequence reads: CASQRGSGANVLTF. CDR3 sequence (DNA): TGTGCCAGCCAGAGGGGCTCTGGGGCCAACGTCCTGACTTTC. Full variable domain (missing parts from reference TRBV9 and TRBJ2-6): DSGVTQTPKHLITATGQRVTLRCSPRSGDLSVYWYQQSLDQGLQFLIQYYNGEERAKGNILERFSAQQFPDLHSELNLSSLELGDSALYFCASQRGSGANVLTFGAGSRLTVL.

The chain employs TRBV3-1 (or the pseudogene TRBV3-2) and TRBJ1-2; D remains unclear. CDR3 length: 12 residues. V lost 0 bases and J 8 bases, leaving 7 bases between the germline ends. Germline V gives CDR1 LGHDT, CDR2 YNNKEL (reference sequence). CDR3 bases: TGTGCCAGCAGCCAAGATTTGGGAGGCTACACCTTC. Protein: CASSQDLGGYTF.